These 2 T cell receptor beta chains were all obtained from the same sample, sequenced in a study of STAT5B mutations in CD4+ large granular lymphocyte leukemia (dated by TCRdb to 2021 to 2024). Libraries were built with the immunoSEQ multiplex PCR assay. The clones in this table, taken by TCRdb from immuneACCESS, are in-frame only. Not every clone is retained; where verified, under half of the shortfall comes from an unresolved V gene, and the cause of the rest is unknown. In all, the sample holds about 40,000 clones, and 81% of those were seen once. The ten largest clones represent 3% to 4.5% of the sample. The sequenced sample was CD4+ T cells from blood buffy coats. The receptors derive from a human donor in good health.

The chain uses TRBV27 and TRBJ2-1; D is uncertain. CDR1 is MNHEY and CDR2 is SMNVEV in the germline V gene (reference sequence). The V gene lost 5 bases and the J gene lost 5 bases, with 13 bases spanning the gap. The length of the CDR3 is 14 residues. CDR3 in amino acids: CASSRDRANNEQFF. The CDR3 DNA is TGTGCCAGCAGTCGCGACCGGGCAAACAATGAGCAGTTCTTC.

The CDR3 is CASSPKTSASTDTQYF. The CDR3 DNA is TGTGCCAGCAGCCCAAAGACTAGCGCTAGCACAGATACGCAGTATTTT. The chain uses TRBV13 and TRBJ2-3; 8 bases agree with TRBD2. V dropped 5 bases and J dropped 0; count of bases not matched to a gene: 7. Looked up from germline, CDR1 is PRHDT and CDR2 is FYEKMQ (reference sequence). The CDR3 sequence is 16 residues long.